This TCR beta chain was retrieved from a study of early T cells in non-severe SARS-CoV-2 infection. Many counts were recorded for this clonotype. TCRdb reprocessed the 5' RACE reads via MiXCR and lists one record per CDR3 protein. The sample shows about 22,000 distinct CDR3 sequences, around 4.6% of them seen only once. The CDR3 runs 13 residues. Germline V CDR1 and CDR2: MNHEY, SMNVEV (reference sequence). Between the trimmed V and J ends, which lost 6 bases and 7 bases, there was a span of 10 bases. Sequenced input: whole blood. The chain carries TRBV27 and TRBJ1-6; D is uncertain. The receptor's source is an adult who was a healthcare worker with PCR-confirmed SARS-CoV-2 infection or an uninfected control (not recorded which). The CDR3 DNA is TGTGCCAGCAGCGAGGCGACGAATTCACCCCTCCACTTT. It encodes CASSEATNSPLHF.